This TCR beta chain emerged from a study of T cells in Graves' hyperthyroidism and ophthalmopathy. As for the study in general: Peripheral blood was taken when the disease was first diagnosed, before any treatment began.

This CDR3 contains 17 residues. Germline values: CDR1 LGHNT, CDR2 FRNRAP. V lost 5 bases, J lost 5 bases, and 11 bases stayed unmatched. Amplified regions were TCR beta CDR3 sequences from RNA transcripts. A set of HTBI primers served as the primers for a first-round RT-PCR of the TCR CDR3. TCRdb independently ran MiXCR on the multiplex PCR reads; one entry per CDR3 protein. Of more than 300,000 distinct CDR3 sequences detected, 14% appear once; the ten largest clones hold about 11%. If no ophthalmopathy progression occurred within 18 months, Graves' hyperthyroidism was stable. Study-level points and caveats: Blood also held most thyroid clonotypes expanded beyond 0.001.

This clonotype appeared many times. Its antigen remains unknown. The TCR sequence derives from a woman aged 55-70 years with Graves' hyperthyroidism. V gene TRBV12-5 combines with J gene TRBJ2-6, with 8 bases matching TRBD1. The sequencing input was blood. CDR3 loop: CASGPGTGLERANVLTF. CDR3 bases: TGTGCTAGTGGTCCCGGGACAGGCCTTGAAAGGGCCAACGTCCTGACTTTC.